The 10 T cell receptor beta chains below all came from one sample that was sequenced in a study of blood T cells in healthy people across ages (dated by TCRdb to about 2015). The method was 5' RACE. Sequencing was performed on an Illumina HiSeq 2500. A second PCR of roughly 7 to 12 cycles was performed with a sample-barcoded 5' primer and a J-beta primer mix. TCRdb reworked the public reads: Q25 trimming with fastp, MiXCR clone assembly, productive beta chains retained. Rows are unified per CDR3 protein, each entry keeping the most common DNA and genes. For this sample there are roughly 680,000 distinct CDR3 sequences; around 50% appear just once. Approximately 13% of the sample is held by the ten biggest clonotypes. Material: blood. The receptors were sampled from an elderly woman in good health.

The chain couples TRBV3-1 to TRBJ1-5; the D is unclear. The CDR3 sequence is 14 residues long. V shed 2 bases and J shed 7 bases, with 12 bases lying between them. Germline-derived CDR1 and CDR2 are LGHDT and YNNKEL (reference sequence). CDR3 in DNA: TGTGCCAGCAGCCAAAGTGGGATAGGGCAGCCCCAGCATTTT. Its translation is CASSQSGIGQPQHF.

The V gene is TRBV9, the J gene TRBJ1-5; 8 bases map to TRBD1. CDR3 size: 14 residues. Germline V gene sequence: CDR1 SGDLS, CDR2 YYNGEE. Trimming at V came to 0 bases and at J to 7 bases, leaving 3 bases not matched to a gene. The CDR3 DNA reads as TGTGCCAGCAGCGTAGAACAGGGGGGCCAGCCCCAGCATTTT. Its protein product is CASSVEQGGQPQHF.

This clonotype was seen a single time. The J gene is TRBJ2-2, the V gene TRBV5-1, with D perhaps matching TRBD1 or TRBD2 (6 bases each). The ends were cut back, 2 bases at V and 5 bases at J, with 13 bases in the middle. Germline V gene data show CDR1 as SGHRS and CDR2 as YFSETQ. The CDR3 loop spans 15 amino acids. The CDR3 DNA sequence: TGCGCCAGCAGCTTTCGGGGGCCTAGAACCGGGGAGCTGTTTTTT. This codes for CASSFRGPRTGELFF.

The J gene is TRBJ1-2, the V gene TRBV5-1, with TRBD1 identical over 8 bases. This CDR3 region has 13 residues. CDR1 is SGHRS, CDR2 YFSETQ, per germline. Trimming cost V 3 bases and J 8 bases; bases outside gene matches: 6. The CDR3 sequence: CASSSTGTGGYTF. The CDR3 DNA reads as TGCGCCAGCAGCTCAACCGGGACAGGAGGCTACACCTTC. The full variable domain, its missing parts supplied by reference TRBV5-1 and TRBJ1-2, is KAGVTQTPRYLIKTRGQQVTLSCSPISGHRSVSWYQQTPGQGLQFLFEYFSETQRNKGNFPGRFSGRQFSNSRSEMNVSTLELGDSALYLCASSSTGTGGYTFGSGTRLTVV.

At least ten counts were recorded for this clonotype. V and J are TRBV12-3 or TRBV12-4 and TRBJ2-7; D ambiguous. The CDR3 has 14 amino acids. V dropped 5 bases and J dropped 5 bases, with 16 bases sitting between them. CDR3: CASSRLGGGDEQYF. In nucleotides, the CDR3 is TGTGCCAGCAGTCGATTGGGCGGTGGGGACGAGCAGTACTTC.

This clonotype showed up many times. The chain couples TRBV7-2 to TRBJ2-1; 8 positions agree with TRBD2. The trim removed 6 bases at V and 5 bases at J, leaving 9 bases unmatched. The germline V gene has CDR1 SGHTA and CDR2 FQGNSA. The length of the CDR3 is 15 residues. The CDR3 DNA reads TGTGCCAGCAGTTGGTTCAGCGGGAGCGACAATGAGCAGTTCTTC. Its protein is CASSWFSGSDNEQFF.

The chain recombines TRBV20-1 with TRBJ2-3; TRBD1 matches at 9 bases. Germline CDR1 reads DFQATT; CDR2 reads SNEGSKA (reference sequence). V lost 7 bases to trimming and J lost 4 bases; unmatched junction nucleotides: 9. The CDR3 loop spans 14 amino acids. In DNA, the CDR3 is TGCAGTGTCGCACAGGGGGCACCCCCAGATACGCAGTATTTT. It is translated as CSVAQGAPPDTQYF.

This chain links TRBV20-1 with TRBJ2-1, with 8 bases lining up with TRBD2. V shed 5 bases, J shed 8 bases, and the junction held 5 bases outside the gene matches. The CDR3 is made up of 12 amino acids. Per germline, CDR1 DFQATT and CDR2 SNEGSKA (reference sequence). In DNA form, the CDR3 reads TGCAGTGCTCAAGCGGGAGTCCATGAGCAGTTCTTC. Protein product: CSAQAGVHEQFF.

This clonotype was seen a few times. CDR3 DNA: TGTGCCAGCAGTCCCCAGGACCCTACCTACGAGCAGTACTTC. Its translation: CASSPQDPTYEQYF. This chain joins TRBV6-5 and TRBJ2-4; D is unclear. The DNA end favors TRBJ2-7, so the J call may be wrong. The germline CDR1 and CDR2 sequences are MNHEY and SVGAGI. The length of the CDR3 is 14 residues.

This clonotype has ten or more counts. This chain connects TRBV7-2 to TRBJ2-7, with D perhaps matching TRBD2 (5 bases). The germline V gene encodes CDR1 SGHTA and CDR2 FQGNSA. V lost 0 bases and J 4 bases, leaving 13 bases between the germline ends. The length of the CDR3 is 15 residues. This CDR3 is CASSLASLRVYEQYF. The CDR3 DNA follows: TGTGCCAGCAGCTTAGCCTCTCTGAGGGTGTACGAGCAGTACTTC. Using reference TRBV7-2 and TRBJ2-7 for the parts outside the CDR3, the full variable domain is GAGVSQSPSNKVTEKGKDVELRCDPISGHTALYWYRQSLGQGLEFLIYFQGNSAPDKSGLPSDRFSAERTGGSVSTLTIQRTQQEDSAVYLCASSLASLRVYEQYFGPGTRLTVT.